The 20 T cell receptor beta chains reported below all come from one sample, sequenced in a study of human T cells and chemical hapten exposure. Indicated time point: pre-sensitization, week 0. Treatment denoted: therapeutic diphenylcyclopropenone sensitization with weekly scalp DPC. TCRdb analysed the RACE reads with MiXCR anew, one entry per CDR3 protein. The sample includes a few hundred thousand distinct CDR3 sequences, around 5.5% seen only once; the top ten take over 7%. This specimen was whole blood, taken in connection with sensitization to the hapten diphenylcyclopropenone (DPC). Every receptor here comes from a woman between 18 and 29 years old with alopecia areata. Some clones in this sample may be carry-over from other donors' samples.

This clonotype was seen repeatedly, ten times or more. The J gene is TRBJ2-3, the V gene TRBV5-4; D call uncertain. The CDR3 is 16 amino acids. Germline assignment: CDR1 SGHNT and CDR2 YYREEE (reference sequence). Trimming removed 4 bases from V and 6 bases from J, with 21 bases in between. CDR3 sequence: CASSSALYGNLDTQYF. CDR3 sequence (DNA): TGTGCCAGCAGCAGCGCCCTATACGGAAATTTGGATACGCAGTATTTT.

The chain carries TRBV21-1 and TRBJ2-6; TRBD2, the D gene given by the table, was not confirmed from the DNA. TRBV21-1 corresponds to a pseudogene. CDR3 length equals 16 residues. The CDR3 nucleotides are TGTGCCAGCAGCACCCAAGGAGGGGTCGGGGCCAACGTCCTGACTTTC. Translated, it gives CASSTQGGVGANVLTF.

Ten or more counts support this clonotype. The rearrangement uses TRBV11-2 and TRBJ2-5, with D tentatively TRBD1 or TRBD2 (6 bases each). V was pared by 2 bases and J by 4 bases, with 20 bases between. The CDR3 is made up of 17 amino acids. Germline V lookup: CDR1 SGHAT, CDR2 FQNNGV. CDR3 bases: TGTGCCAGCAGCTTACGAGGGCGAAGCGGAGGGGGAGAGACCCAGTACTTC. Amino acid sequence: CASSLRGRSGGGETQYF.

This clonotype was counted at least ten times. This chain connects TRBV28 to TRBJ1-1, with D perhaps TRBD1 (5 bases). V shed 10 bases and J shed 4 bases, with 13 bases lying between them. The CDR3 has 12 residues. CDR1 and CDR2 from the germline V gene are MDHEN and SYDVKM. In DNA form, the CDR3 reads TGTGCCACATATGACAGAGGCACTGAAGCTTTCTTT. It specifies CATYDRGTEAFF.

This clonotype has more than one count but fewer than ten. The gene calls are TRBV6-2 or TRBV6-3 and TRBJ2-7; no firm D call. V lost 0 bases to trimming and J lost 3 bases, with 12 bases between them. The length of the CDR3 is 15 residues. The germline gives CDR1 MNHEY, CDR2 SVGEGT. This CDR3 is CASSYSDRSHYEQYF. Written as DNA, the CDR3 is TGTGCCAGCAGTTACTCGGATAGGTCGCACTACGAGCAGTACTTC.

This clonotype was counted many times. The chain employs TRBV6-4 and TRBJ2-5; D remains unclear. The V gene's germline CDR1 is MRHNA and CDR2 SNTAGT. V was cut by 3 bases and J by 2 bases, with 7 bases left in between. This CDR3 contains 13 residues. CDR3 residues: CASSETEQETQYF. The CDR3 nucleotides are TGTGCCAGCAGTGAGACGGAACAAGAGACCCAGTACTTC.

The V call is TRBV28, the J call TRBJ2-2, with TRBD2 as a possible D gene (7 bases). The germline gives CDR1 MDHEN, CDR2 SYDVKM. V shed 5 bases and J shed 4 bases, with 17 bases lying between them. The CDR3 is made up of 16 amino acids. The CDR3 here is CASSHMRGRGTGELFF. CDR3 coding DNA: TGTGCCAGCAGTCACATGCGGGGGCGCGGCACCGGGGAGCTGTTTTTT.

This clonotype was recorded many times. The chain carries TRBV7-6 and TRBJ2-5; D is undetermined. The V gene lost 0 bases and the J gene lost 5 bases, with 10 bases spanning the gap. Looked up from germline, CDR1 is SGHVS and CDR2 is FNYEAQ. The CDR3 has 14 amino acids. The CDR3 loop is CASSLAVASETQYF. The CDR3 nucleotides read TGTGCCAGCAGCTTAGCCGTAGCATCGGAGACCCAGTACTTC.

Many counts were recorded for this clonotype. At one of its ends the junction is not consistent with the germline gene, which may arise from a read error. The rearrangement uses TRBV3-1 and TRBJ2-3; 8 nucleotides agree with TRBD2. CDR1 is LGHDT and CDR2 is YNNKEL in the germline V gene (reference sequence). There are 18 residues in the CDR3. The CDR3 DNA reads TGTGCCAGCAGCCTGCAACCGGGACTAGTAACCACAGATACGTCGGTTTCTTTT. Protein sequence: CASSLQPGLVTTDTSVSF.

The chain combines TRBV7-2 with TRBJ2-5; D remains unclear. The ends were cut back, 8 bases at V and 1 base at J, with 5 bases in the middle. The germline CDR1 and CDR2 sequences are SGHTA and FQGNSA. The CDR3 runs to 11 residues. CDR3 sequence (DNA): TGTGCCAGCCTCGGCCAAGAGACCCAGTACTTC. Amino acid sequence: CASLGQETQYF.

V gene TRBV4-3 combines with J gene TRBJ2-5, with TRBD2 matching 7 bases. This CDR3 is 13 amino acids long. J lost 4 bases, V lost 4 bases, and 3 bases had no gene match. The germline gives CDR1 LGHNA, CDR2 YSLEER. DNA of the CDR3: TGCGCCAGCAGCCGGGGCGGGGGAGAGACCCAGTACTTC. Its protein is CASSRGGGETQYF.

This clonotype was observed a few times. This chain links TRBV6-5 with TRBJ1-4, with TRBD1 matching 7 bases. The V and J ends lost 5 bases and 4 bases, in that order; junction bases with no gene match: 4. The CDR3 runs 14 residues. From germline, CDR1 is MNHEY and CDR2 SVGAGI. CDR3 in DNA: TGTGCCAGCAGTACAGGGGCAGTTAATGAAAAACTGTTTTTT. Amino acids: CASSTGAVNEKLFF.

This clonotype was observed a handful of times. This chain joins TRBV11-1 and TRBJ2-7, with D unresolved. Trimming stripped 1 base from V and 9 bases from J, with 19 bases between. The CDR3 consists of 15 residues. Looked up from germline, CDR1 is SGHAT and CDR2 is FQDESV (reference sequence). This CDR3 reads CASSLEGRDARPQYF. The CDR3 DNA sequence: TGTGCCAGCAGCTTAGAGGGAAGGGATGCTAGGCCGCAGTACTTC. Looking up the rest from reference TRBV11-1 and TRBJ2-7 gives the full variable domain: EAEVAQSPRYKITEKSQAVAFWCDPISGHATLYWYRQILGQGPELLVQFQDESVVDDSQLPKDRFSAERLKGVDSTLKIQPAELGDSAMYLCASSLEGRDARPQYFGPGTRLTVT.

CDR3 protein: CASSLLPPGQGVHTEAFF. In nucleotides, the CDR3 is TGCGCCAGCAGCTTGTTGCCGCCGGGACAGGGGGTTCACACTGAAGCTTTCTTT. The gene calls are TRBV5-1 and TRBJ1-1, with 11 positions matching TRBD1. V shed 1 base, J shed 3 bases, and the junction held 11 bases outside the gene matches. The V gene's germline CDR1 is SGHRS and CDR2 YFSETQ. There are 18 residues in the CDR3. The whole variable domain, filled in from reference TRBV5-1 and TRBJ1-1, reads KAGVTQTPRYLIKTRGQQVTLSCSPISGHRSVSWYQQTPGQGLQFLFEYFSETQRNKGNFPGRFSGRQFSNSRSEMNVSTLELGDSALYLCASSLLPPGQGVHTEAFFGQGTRLTVV.

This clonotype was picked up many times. This chain's CDR3 is CASRGFTYEQYF. Written as DNA, the CDR3 is TGTGCCAGCAGGGGATTCACCTACGAGCAGTACTTC. The V call is TRBV5-5, the J call TRBJ2-7; D unresolved. CDR3 length: 12 amino acids. Germline lookup yields CDR1 SGHKS and CDR2 YYEKEE (reference sequence). V shed 5 bases and J shed 2 bases, with 8 bases lying between them.

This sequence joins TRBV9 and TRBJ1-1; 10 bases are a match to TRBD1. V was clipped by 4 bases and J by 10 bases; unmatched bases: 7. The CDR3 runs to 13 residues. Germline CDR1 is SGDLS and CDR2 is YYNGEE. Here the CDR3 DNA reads TGTGCCAGCAGCACAAGGGACAGGGGTTTAGCTTTCTTT. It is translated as CASSTRDRGLAFF.

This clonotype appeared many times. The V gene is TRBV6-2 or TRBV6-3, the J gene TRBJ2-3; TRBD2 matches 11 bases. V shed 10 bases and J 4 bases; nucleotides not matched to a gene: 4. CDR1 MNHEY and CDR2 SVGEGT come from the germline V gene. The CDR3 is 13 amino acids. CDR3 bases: TGTGCCACCAGGACTAGCGGGCCAGATACGCAGTATTTT. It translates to CATRTSGPDTQYF.

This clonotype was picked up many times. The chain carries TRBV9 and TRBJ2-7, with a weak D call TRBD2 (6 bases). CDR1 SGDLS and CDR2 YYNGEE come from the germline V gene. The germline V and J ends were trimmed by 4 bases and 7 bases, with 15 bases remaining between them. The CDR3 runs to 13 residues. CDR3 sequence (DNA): TGTGCCAGCAGCCCCGCCGGGGCGGGGGAGCAGTACTTC. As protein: CASSPAGAGEQYF.

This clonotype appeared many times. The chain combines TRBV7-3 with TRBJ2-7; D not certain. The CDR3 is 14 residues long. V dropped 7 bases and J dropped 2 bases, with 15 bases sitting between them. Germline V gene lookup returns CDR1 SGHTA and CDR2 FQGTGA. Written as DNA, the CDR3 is TGTGCCAGCACTCCAGGACCAAACACCTACGAGCAGTACTTC. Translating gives CASTPGPNTYEQYF.

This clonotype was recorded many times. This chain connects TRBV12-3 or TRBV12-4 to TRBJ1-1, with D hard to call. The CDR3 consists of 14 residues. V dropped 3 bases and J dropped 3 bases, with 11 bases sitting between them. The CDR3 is CASSLGGVDTEAFF. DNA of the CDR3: TGTGCCAGCAGTTTGGGCGGGGTGGACACTGAAGCTTTCTTT.